What follows is one T cell receptor beta chain and its context. This receptor's antigen is unknown. Per-nucleotide qualities are absent, and no much larger clonotype sits a single base away. Libraries were built with the immunoSEQ multiplex PCR assay. For most patients, genomic DNA was isolated with the Qiagen DNeasy Blood and Tissue Kit and sent frozen to Adaptive Biotechnologies for TCR sequencing. High-throughput TCR-beta CDR3 sequencing of genomic DNA from most patients was performed by Adaptive Biotechnologies. For the original study's pipeline: Adaptive's ImmunoSEQ software supplied the TCR sequencing data for 18 patients, while MiXCR and VDJtools were used to process a few other patients. CD4 versus CD8 sorting errors were corrected by removing sequences found in both subsets at a frequency ratio below 5:1. CDR3 nucleotide sequences shared between donor and recipient were removed because the origin of such sequences could not be assigned. To be classed as alloreactive, a clone needed at least 2-fold expansion over unstimulated cells and a minimum CFSE-low frequency of 0.002% (template counts) or 0.001% (read counts). Clones detected in sequenced pre-transplant spleen, lymph node, or MLR CFSE-low populations of the donor or recipient were defined as mappable. The cumulative frequency of alloreactive clones was calculated as a percentage of all sequences, weighted by copy number. In TCRdb, the immuneACCESS table is reduced to in-frame sequences with V and J assigned. These tables do not hold every clone; where another copy was compared, an unresolved V gene accounts for under half, and the others remain unexplained. The V and J calls and the clone size are those of that table, but D and trimming were determined from the DNA. The sample table shows fewer than 90,000 clones, and about 95% are seen once. Over 0.15% of the sample rests with the top ten.

The sample is drawn from a study of graft-versus-host responses after intestinal transplantation (dated by TCRdb to about 2021). In the study overall: Multivisceral, liver-intestinal, or isolated intestinal transplants were received by the recipients. Anti-thymocyte globulin induction was given to all recipients, followed by maintenance tacrolimus and steroids for approximately three years. After intestinal transplantation, graft-versus-host and host-versus-graft alloreactive T cell clones were followed in the graft, circulation and bone marrow using bulk TCR-beta CDR3 sequencing. Alloreactive clones were identified by sequencing pre-transplant mixed lymphocyte reaction products and comparing these products with unstimulated pre-transplant donor and recipient T cells. The cohort enrolled under 25 intestinal transplant recipients including one retransplant, and a few patients lacking pretransplant specimens were excluded. A peak of at least 4% donor T cells among recipient peripheral blood mononuclear cells was the definition used for donor T cell macrochimerism. Rather than being sequenced by the commercial service, samples from three later patients were sequenced in-house on an Illumina MiSeq and processed with MiXCR. What the authors observed across the whole study: Early after transplant, peak levels of circulating GvH clones were associated with declines in HvG clones. The conclusions were limited by the relatively low number and heterogeneity of the intestinal transplant patients. In patients with donor T cell macrochimerism, the allografts had high GvH to HvG T cell clonal ratios. GvH clones were detected in recipient bone marrow, and some of these GvH clones were observed earlier in ileal mucosa or blood, consistent with an intestinal mucosal origin.

CDR1 and CDR2 are read off the germline V gene as MDHEN and SYDVKM. The CDR3 contains 17 residues, cysteine and phenylalanine counted. Of the read, only the CDR3 DNA is kept; its 51 bases are in frame from base 1. The germline V end is reduced by 1 base and the J end by 0 bases; junction bases left unmatched: 7. What this sample's time point label stands for: cells obtained before transplantation from donor or recipient. CD3+CD4+ and CD3+CD8+ populations were FACS-sorted from unstimulated pre-transplant donor and recipient cells taken from spleen or lymph nodes. The clonotype comes from a human donor who was the organ donor for an intestinal transplant. The sequences come from unstimulated CD4+ T cells sorted from spleen or lymph node cells, collected before transplant. The chain is made from TRBV28 and TRBJ1-1; TRBD1 fits 8 bases in the junction. The CDR3 region has the sequence CASSLFPRTGLNTEAFF. The nucleotide sequence is TGTGCCAGCAGTTTATTCCCGCGGACAGGGTTGAACACTGAAGCTTTCTTT.